A single sample gave rise to the 27 T cell receptor beta chains below, sequenced in a study of OX40 agonist ivuxolimab in advanced cancers. Library preparation employed the immunoSEQ multiplex PCR assay. The table was pulled from immuneACCESS by TCRdb, which kept in-frame rearrangements only. Such tables lose some clones; where checked, under half of the loss comes from unresolved V genes, and the rest has no known cause. Here the sample has 30,000 to 35,000 clones; 65% to 85% occur a single time. In total, the top ten clones hold just over 14% of the sample. Sequencing used CD4+ or CD8+ T cells sorted from blood, obtained in a trial of the OX40 agonist ivuxolimab. The source is an adult with an advanced solid tumor such as melanoma, head and neck, liver or kidney cancer.

This clone was detected only a few times. V is TRBV7-3 and J is TRBJ2-3; TRBD2 is a possible D gene (7 bases). The CDR3 loop spans 15 amino acids. V lost 0 bases and J 5 bases, leaving 12 bases between the germline ends. The germline CDR1 and CDR2 sequences are SGHTA and FQGTGA. The CDR3 is CASSLTWGGKDTQYF. The CDR3 DNA is TGTGCCAGCAGCTTAACATGGGGGGGCAAAGATACGCAGTATTTT.

The chain recombines TRBV9 with TRBJ1-2; D ambiguous. There are 15 residues in the CDR3. Trimming pared 3 bases from V and 3 bases from J, leaving 15 bases between. Germline lookup yields CDR1 SGDLS and CDR2 YYNGEE. CDR3 sequence: CASSATPDPDYGYTF. The DNA for the CDR3 is TGTGCCAGCAGCGCGACACCCGACCCCGACTATGGCTACACCTTC. Using reference TRBV9 and TRBJ1-2 for the parts outside the CDR3, the full variable domain is DSGVTQTPKHLITATGQRVTLRCSPRSGDLSVYWYQQSLDQGLQFLIQYYNGEERAKGNILERFSAQQFPDLHSELNLSSLELGDSALYFCASSATPDPDYGYTFGSGTRLTVV.

V and J are TRBV19 and TRBJ2-3; D is perhaps TRBD2 (5 bases). Trimming stripped 7 bases from V and 7 bases from J, with 15 bases between. CDR3 length: 13 amino acids. Germline V lookup: CDR1 LNHDA, CDR2 SQIVND (reference sequence). The CDR3 DNA is TGTGCCAGTAAGGGAGCTGTCGAAAATACGCAGTATTTT. Protein: CASKGAVENTQYF.

This rearrangement joins TRBV11-2 to TRBJ2-1; 8 bases agree with TRBD2. Germline trimming cut 3 bases from V and 6 bases from J; bases unmatched to any gene: 10. CDR1 SGHAT and CDR2 FQNNGV come from the germline V gene. The CDR3 runs to 16 residues. DNA for the CDR3: TGTGCCAGCAGCTTCCCTCCGCCGGGAGGGAGCAATGAGCAGTTCTTC. Translation gives CASSFPPPGGSNEQFF.

In this sample, this clone turned up a few times. The CDR3 sequence: CASSSSSGSSLKDEQFF. The DNA of the CDR3 is TGTGCCAGCAGCTCTTCTAGCGGGAGTTCCCTTAAGGATGAGCAGTTCTTC. V gene TRBV11-2 combines with J gene TRBJ2-1; 10 nucleotides agree with TRBD2. Trimming cost V 4 bases and J 8 bases; bases outside gene matches: 14. This CDR3 is built from 17 residues. CDR1 SGHAT and CDR2 FQNNGV come from the germline V gene.

This clone was recorded a few times. V is TRBV6-4 and J is TRBJ2-1, with D possibly matching TRBD2 (5 bases). V gave up 3 bases and J gave up 5 bases, with 11 bases separating them. Germline CDR1 and CDR2: MRHNA and SNTAGT. The length of the CDR3 is 14 residues. For the CDR3, the DNA is TGTGCCAGCAGTGAAACGGGAAGAAACAATGAGCAGTTCTTC. It yields the protein CASSETGRNNEQFF.

Here the CDR3 reads CASSFTGGVSYEQYF. The CDR3 nucleotides read TGTGCCAGCAGCTTCACGGGGGGAGTCTCCTACGAGCAGTACTTC. The rearrangement joins TRBV5-6 to TRBJ2-7; TRBD2 aligns across 7 bases. The germline gives CDR1 SGHDT, CDR2 YYEEEE. This CDR3 comprises 15 residues. Unmatched junction bases numbered 5, after V lost 2 bases and J lost 0 bases.

CDR3 loop: CASSQEVTWHTEAFF. For the CDR3, the DNA is TGTGCCAGCAGCCAAGAAGTCACCTGGCACACTGAAGCTTTCTTT. The V call is TRBV14, the J call TRBJ1-1; no firm D call. The germline V and J ends were trimmed by 0 bases and 3 bases, with 11 bases remaining between them. The CDR3 loop spans 15 amino acids. Germline V gives CDR1 SGHDN, CDR2 FVKESK.

This chain joins TRBV9 and TRBJ2-2; perhaps TRBD2 as D (5 bases). There are 17 residues in the CDR3. Per germline, CDR1 SGDLS and CDR2 YYNGEE. V lost 3 bases to trimming and J lost 4 bases, with 19 bases between them. The CDR3 loop is CASSANLRDRSTGELFF. The CDR3 nucleotides are TGTGCCAGCAGCGCCAACCTCCGGGATCGGTCCACCGGGGAGCTGTTTTTT. The full variable domain, its missing parts supplied by reference TRBV9 and TRBJ2-2, is DSGVTQTPKHLITATGQRVTLRCSPRSGDLSVYWYQQSLDQGLQFLIQYYNGEERAKGNILERFSAQQFPDLHSELNLSSLELGDSALYFCASSANLRDRSTGELFFGEGSRLTVL.

This clone came up a few times. The chain recombines TRBV6-5 with TRBJ1-3, with D tentatively TRBD1 (6 bases). CDR1 is MNHEY and CDR2 is SVGAGI in the germline V gene. The CDR3 is 16 amino acids. With 2 bases removed from V and 4 bases from J, the gap between germline ends came to 15 bases. Here the CDR3 DNA reads TGTGCCAGCAGTTACCTGTGGGGGGCGGAAGGAAACACCATATATTTT. It translates to CASSYLWGAEGNTIYF.

This chain links TRBV19 with TRBJ2-7; D possibly matches TRBD1 or TRBD2 (5 bases each). The CDR3 length is 15 residues. Germline V gene sequence: CDR1 LNHDA, CDR2 SQIVND (reference sequence). V was clipped by 6 bases and J by 1 base, with 16 bases between them. CDR3 in DNA: TGTGCCAGTAGCTTTGGCCGGGACCCATCCTACGAGCAGTACTTC. Translated: CASSFGRDPSYEQYF.

J is TRBJ2-3 and V is TRBV7-3; D might be TRBD1 (6 bases). Germline V gives CDR1 SGHTA, CDR2 FQGTGA. CDR3 length equals 15 residues. The V end lost 5 bases, the J end lost 1 base, and 13 bases lay between the germline ends. In DNA, the CDR3 is TGTGCCAGCAGCGGGGGCTACCAACGCACAGATACGCAGTATTTT. Protein sequence: CASSGGYQRTDTQYF. The variable domain in full, with the rest retrieved from reference TRBV7-3 and TRBJ2-3, is GAGVSQTPSNKVTEKGKYVELRCDPISGHTALYWYRQSLGQGPEFLIYFQGTGAADDSGLPNDRFFAVRPEGSVSTLKIQRTERGDSAVYLCASSGGYQRTDTQYFGPGTRLTVL.

V is TRBV5-6 and J is TRBJ2-1; no clear D. The CDR3 runs to 15 residues. Germline CDR1 reads SGHDT; CDR2 reads YYEEEE. Between the trimmed V and J ends, which lost 3 bases and 5 bases, there was a span of 15 bases. The CDR3 DNA follows: TGTGCCAGCAGCTCCCCGTTTAAGAAAGACAATGAGCAGTTCTTC. As protein: CASSSPFKKDNEQFF.

The V call is TRBV6-6, the J call TRBJ2-7; 7 nucleotides line up with TRBD1. Germline CDR1 and CDR2: MNHNY and SVGAGI (reference sequence). The CDR3 runs to 14 residues. Germline trimming cut 2 bases from V and 1 base from J; bases unmatched to any gene: 2. The CDR3 loop is CASSYGTESYEQYF. The CDR3 nucleotides read TGTGCCAGCAGTTACGGGACAGAATCCTACGAGCAGTACTTC.

The rearrangement uses TRBV6-1 and TRBJ1-3; D is perhaps TRBD1 (6 bases). The CDR3 totals 15 residues. Germline CDR1 reads MNHNS; CDR2 reads SASEGT. Deletions cut 1 base from V and 9 bases from J, with 16 bases between. The CDR3 spells CASSEDWGASSTIYF. CDR3 coding DNA: TGTGCCAGCAGTGAAGATTGGGGGGCTAGTAGCACCATATATTTT.

V gene TRBV30 combines with J gene TRBJ2-7, with D possibly matching TRBD2 (6 bases). The germline V and J ends were trimmed by 3 bases and 2 bases, with 14 bases remaining between them. The CDR3 loop spans 14 amino acids. CDR1 and CDR2 from the germline V gene are GTSNPN and SVGIG (reference sequence). In DNA form, the CDR3 reads TGTGCCTGGAGGGGGATTAGCGGTCCCTACGAGCAGTACTTC. This translates into CAWRGISGPYEQYF.

The chain combines TRBV4-1 with TRBJ2-1, with TRBD2 matching over 15 bases. V dropped 1 base and J dropped 7; count of bases not matched to a gene: 5. The germline V gene has CDR1 MGHRA and CDR2 YSYEKL. The CDR3 length is 17 residues. The CDR3 is CASSQGRTSGGANEQFF. The CDR3 DNA sequence: TGCGCCAGCAGCCAAGGTCGGACTAGCGGGGGGGCAAATGAGCAGTTCTTC.

This clone was counted between two and nine times. This sequence joins TRBV27 and TRBJ1-1, with a tentative D call TRBD1 (6 bases). Germline V gene lookup returns CDR1 MNHEY and CDR2 SMNVEV (reference sequence). The V and J ends lost 7 bases and 6 bases respectively, with 18 bases between them. CDR3 size: 14 residues. CDR3 coding DNA: TGTGCCAGCACCCTCGGAGGGGGGGTTGCTGAAGCTTTCTTT. It yields the protein CASTLGGGVAEAFF.

V is TRBV19 and J is TRBJ1-5; tentative D call: TRBD1 (5 bases). CDR3 size: 16 residues. Trimming shortened V by 3 bases and J by 3 bases, and 15 bases separated the two germline ends. The V gene's germline CDR1 is LNHDA and CDR2 SQIVND (reference sequence). The chain's CDR3 is CASSIRSGTVNQPQHF. The DNA of the CDR3 is TGTGCCAGTAGTATCAGGTCCGGGACGGTCAATCAGCCCCAGCATTTT.

V and J are TRBV5-1 and TRBJ2-5; 7 bases agree with TRBD2. CDR3 length: 14 residues. Unmatched junction bases numbered 6, after V lost 4 bases and J lost 3 bases. Germline loops: CDR1 SGHRS, CDR2 YFSETQ. The CDR3 reads CASSGGDEKETQYF. For the CDR3, the DNA is TGCGCCAGCAGCGGGGGGGACGAGAAAGAGACCCAGTACTTC.

The J gene is TRBJ1-2, the V gene TRBV30; D perhaps matches TRBD1 (5 bases). The germline CDR1 and CDR2 sequences are GTSNPN and SVGIG (reference sequence). V lost 8 bases and J lost 2, with 9 bases in between. The length of the CDR3 is 11 residues. CDR3: CARGQNYGYTF. The CDR3 bases are TGTGCCAGGGGCCAGAACTATGGCTACACCTTC.

The CDR3 loop reads CAWSVRLRYNEQFF. The DNA for the CDR3 is TGTGCCTGGAGTGTACGGCTGCGGTACAATGAGCAGTTCTTC. The rearrangement links TRBV30 to TRBJ2-1; D call uncertain. V was cut by 0 bases and J by 4 bases, with 10 bases left in between. Germline V gene data show CDR1 as GTSNPN and CDR2 as SVGIG (reference sequence). The CDR3 sequence is 14 residues long.

The rearrangement joins TRBV5-4 to TRBJ2-4; D might be TRBD1 (5 bases). CDR3 length: 14 residues. Germline assignment: CDR1 SGHNT and CDR2 YYREEE (reference sequence). Trimming removed 2 bases from V and 1 base from J, with 7 bases in between. The DNA for the CDR3 is TGTGCCAGCAGCTTTCCAGGGGCCAAAAACATTCAGTACTTC. The encoded protein is CASSFPGAKNIQYF.

In nucleotides, the CDR3 is TGTGCCAGCAGCGTAGATGGAGGCGCGAATCAGCCCCAGCATTTT. It yields the protein CASSVDGGANQPQHF. V and J are TRBV9 and TRBJ1-5, with unresolved D. Germline V gives CDR1 SGDLS, CDR2 YYNGEE. Trimming removed 0 bases from V and 4 bases from J, with 11 bases in between. The CDR3 covers 15 residues.

CDR3 nucleotides: TGTGCCAGCAGCTTGGATGGGTACGAGCAGTACTTC. The encoded protein is CASSLDGYEQYF. The V call is TRBV5-5, the J call TRBJ2-7, with D unresolved. The germline V gene has CDR1 SGHKS and CDR2 YYEKEE (reference sequence). Trimming left V 0 bases short and J 4 bases short, with 5 bases between. The CDR3 is 12 amino acids.

The V and J genes are TRBV28 and TRBJ1-4; 12 nucleotides line up with TRBD1. Germline trimming cut 5 bases from V and 5 bases from J; bases unmatched to any gene: 0. This CDR3 comprises 14 residues. The germline gives CDR1 MDHEN, CDR2 SYDVKM. CDR3 DNA sequence: TGTGCCAGCAGTGGGACAGGGGGCAATGAAAAACTGTTTTTT. Translated, it gives CASSGTGGNEKLFF.

The genes are TRBV18 and TRBJ1-2, with D unclear. With 1 base removed from V and 5 bases from J, the gap between germline ends came to 14 bases. This CDR3 region has 15 residues. CDR1 and CDR2 from the germline V gene are KGHSH and LQKENI. Here the CDR3 reads CASSPRSDPGYGYTF. As DNA, the CDR3 is TGTGCCAGCTCACCACGGTCTGATCCGGGGTATGGCTACACCTTC.